Each of the 20 T cell receptor beta chains below was sequenced from the same sample in a study of blood T cell repertoires in COVID-19. This table comes from immunoSEQ multiplex PCR, and its TCRdb copy is limited to in-frame clones, with some not included. The repertoire consists of roughly 230,000 clones, with approximately 89% occurring once and the leading ten covering less than 5%. The specimen was peripheral blood. The receptors were gathered from a woman between 40 and 55 years old who had recovered from COVID-19.

The V gene is TRBV15, the J gene TRBJ1-5; 9 positions match TRBD1. With V trimmed by 5 bases and J by 1 base, 6 bases remained unmatched. This CDR3 is built from 16 residues. The germline V gene encodes CDR1 LNHNV and CDR2 YYDKDF (reference sequence). The chain's CDR3 is CATSPDRGGSNQPQHF. CDR3 sequence (DNA): TGTGCCACCAGCCCGGACAGGGGCGGAAGCAATCAGCCCCAGCATTTT. Looking up the rest from reference TRBV15 and TRBJ1-5 gives the full variable domain: DAMVIQNPRYQVTQFGKPVTLSCSQTLNHNVMYWYQQKSSQAPKLLFHYYDKDFNNEADTPDNFQSRRPNTSFCFLDIRSPGLGDTAMYLCATSPDRGGSNQPQHFGDGTRLSIL.

This clone showed up just a few times. The chain recombines TRBV3-1 (or the pseudogene TRBV3-2) with TRBJ1-6; D gene unclear. Trimming pared 8 bases from V and 2 bases from J, leaving 13 bases between. CDR3 length equals 15 residues. Germline CDR1 is LGHDT and CDR2 is YNNKEL (reference sequence). The CDR3 protein is CASRREGTYNSPLHF. The CDR3 bases are TGTGCCAGCCGCCGGGAGGGTACCTATAATTCACCCCTCCACTTT.

This clone appeared once. J is TRBJ2-6 and V is TRBV27; no clear D. This CDR3 spans 14 amino acids. V was cut by 6 bases and J by 0 bases, with 6 bases left in between. Germline CDR1 and CDR2: MNHEY and SMNVEV (reference sequence). The CDR3 loop is CASSRFSGANVLTF. The CDR3 DNA sequence: TGTGCCAGCAGCAGGTTCTCTGGGGCCAACGTCCTGACTTTC.

V and J are TRBV19 and TRBJ1-4, with D hard to call. This CDR3 contains 15 residues. The V end lost 4 bases, the J end lost 7 bases, and 16 bases lay between the germline ends. Per germline, CDR1 LNHDA and CDR2 SQIVND (reference sequence). Written as DNA, the CDR3 is TGTGCCAGTAGTACCTTGACGGAGGACCCTGAAAAACTGTTTTTT. Protein: CASSTLTEDPEKLFF.

V and J are TRBV7-9 and TRBJ1-3; the D is unclear. Germline-derived CDR1 and CDR2 are SEHNR and FQNEAQ (reference sequence). Trimming removed 7 bases at V and 0 bases at J, with 10 bases between. CDR3 length: 14 amino acids. CDR3 nucleotide sequence: TGTGCCAGCATCCCGGGATTCTCTGGAAACACCATATATTTT. Translated, it gives CASIPGFSGNTIYF.

The V gene is TRBV27, the J gene TRBJ1-6, with a possible D match to TRBD1 (6 bases). This CDR3 has 16 residues. V was pared by 2 bases and J by 10 bases, with 18 bases between. Per the germline V gene, CDR1 is MNHEY and CDR2 is SMNVEV (reference sequence). CDR3 sequence: CASSLLQGTLGSPLHF. The DNA of the CDR3 is TGTGCCAGCAGTTTACTACAGGGAACGCTGGGATCACCCCTCCACTTT.

J is TRBJ2-5 and V is TRBV12-3 or TRBV12-4; D is undetermined. CDR3 length equals 13 residues. Trimming cost V 3 bases and J 5 bases, with 10 bases left between them. The DNA of the CDR3 is TGTGCCAGCAGTTTTGTGGCGCGGGAGACCCAGTACTTC. Translated, it gives CASSFVARETQYF.

The V gene is TRBV9, the J gene TRBJ2-5; 9 nucleotides match TRBD2. In germline, CDR1 is SGDLS, CDR2 YYNGEE. The CDR3 is made up of 16 amino acids. The V and J ends lost 4 bases and 5 bases, in that order; junction bases with no gene match: 12. CDR3 coding DNA: TGTGCCAGCAGCTCCCTGGTGCGGGGGGGCGCGGAGACCCAGTACTTC. Encoded protein: CASSSLVRGGAETQYF. The whole variable domain, filled in from reference TRBV9 and TRBJ2-5, reads DSGVTQTPKHLITATGQRVTLRCSPRSGDLSVYWYQQSLDQGLQFLIQYYNGEERAKGNILERFSAQQFPDLHSELNLSSLELGDSALYFCASSSLVRGGAETQYFGPGTRLLVL.

The chain uses TRBV18 and TRBJ2-3; 15 positions match TRBD2. The CDR3 spans 16 residues. CDR1 and CDR2 (germline): KGHSH, LQKENI. The V and J ends lost 4 bases and 6 bases, in that order; junction bases with no gene match: 5. The CDR3 protein is CASSLPGLAGGDTQYF. CDR3 nucleotides: TGTGCCAGCTCACTACCGGGACTAGCGGGAGGCGATACGCAGTATTTT.

The chain joins TRBV2 to TRBJ1-5; D is unclear. Germline lookup yields CDR1 SNHLY and CDR2 FYNNEI. CDR3 length: 13 residues. Trimming cost V 7 bases and J 1 base, with 8 bases left between them. CDR3 nucleotides: TGTGCCAGCAAGCTTCTCAGCAATCAGCCCCAGCATTTT. The encoded protein is CASKLLSNQPQHF.

J is TRBJ1-1 and V is TRBV5-1, with 11 bases aligning to TRBD1. Trimming took 4 bases from V and 4 from J; bases not matched to a gene: 9. Germline CDR1 SGHRS, CDR2 YFSETQ. The CDR3 totals 16 residues. The CDR3 reads CASSAWTGGDGTEAFF. As DNA, the CDR3 is TGCGCCAGCAGCGCCTGGACAGGGGGCGATGGCACTGAAGCTTTCTTT.

The CDR3 region has the DNA TGTGCCAGCAGCTTAATGACTAGCGGGGGGTCATCCTACAATGAGCAGTTCTTC. It codes for CASSLMTSGGSSYNEQFF. This chain connects TRBV7-6 to TRBJ2-1; 13 positions agree with TRBD2. J gave up 1 base and V 2 bases, and 5 bases lay outside the gene matches. The CDR3 is 18 residues long. Germline CDR1 and CDR2: SGHVS and FNYEAQ.

This chain uses TRBV4-3 with TRBJ2-5, with 12 bases that match TRBD2. CDR3 length: 17 amino acids. The trim removed 1 base at V and 5 bases at J, leaving 8 bases unmatched. From germline, CDR1 is LGHNA and CDR2 YSLEER. The chain's CDR3 is CASSQGPRLAGGETQYF. CDR3 sequence (DNA): TGCGCCAGCAGCCAAGGGCCACGGCTAGCGGGAGGGGAGACCCAGTACTTC.

The chain links TRBV24-1 to TRBJ1-1; 10 bases are a match to TRBD1. With 9 bases clipped from V and 8 bases from J, the junction kept 5 bases outside the gene matches. Looked up from germline, CDR1 is KGHDR and CDR2 is SFDVKD. The CDR3 length is 12 residues. CDR3 nucleotide sequence: TGTGCCACCCGCGGACAGGGGGGGGAAGCTTTCTTT. Residues: CATRGQGGEAFF.

The chain combines TRBV5-1 with TRBJ2-7; TRBD2 might be the D (7 bases). In germline, CDR1 is SGHRS, CDR2 YFSETQ. This CDR3 has 16 amino acids. The ends were cut back, 0 bases at V and 2 bases at J, with 15 bases in the middle. The CDR3 region is CASSLDRGGITYEQYF. The DNA for the CDR3 is TGCGCCAGCAGCTTGGATAGGGGGGGAATTACCTACGAGCAGTACTTC.

The chain recombines TRBV6-4 with TRBJ1-6; no firm D call. Germline CDR1 is MRHNA and CDR2 is SNTAGT. There are 13 residues in the CDR3. Between the trimmed V and J ends, which lost 7 bases and 11 bases, there was a span of 15 bases. The CDR3 is CASNGKAYPPLHF. The CDR3 coding sequence is TGTGCCAGCAACGGGAAGGCCTATCCACCCCTCCACTTT.

The CDR3 DNA is TGTGCCAGCAGTTTATCCGCGCCAGAGGACAAGTACAATGAGCAGTTCTTC. It is translated as CASSLSAPEDKYNEQFF. The chain uses TRBV27 and TRBJ2-1; tentative D call: TRBD1 (5 bases). The CDR3 extends over 17 amino acids. CDR1 is MNHEY and CDR2 is SMNVEV in the germline V gene (reference sequence). V lost 0 bases, J lost 4 bases, and 16 bases lay in between.

The genes are TRBV5-5 and TRBJ1-5, with 7 nucleotides matching TRBD1. Germline CDR1 is SGHKS and CDR2 is YYEKEE (reference sequence). V trimming: 4 bases; J trimming: 3 bases; junction bases outside the gene matches: 7. The CDR3 length is 15 residues. CDR3 sequence reads: CASSPEGQYNQPQHF. The DNA for the CDR3 is TGTGCCAGCAGCCCAGAGGGACAGTACAATCAGCCCCAGCATTTT.

V usage is TRBV19 and J usage is TRBJ1-2, with D maybe TRBD1 (5 bases). The CDR3 is made up of 13 amino acids. V lost 1 base, J lost 7 bases, and 10 bases lay in between. The germline gives CDR1 LNHDA, CDR2 SQIVND (reference sequence). CDR3 coding DNA: TGTGCCAGTAGTATAGCGGATGGGGCTGGCTACACCTTC. Its protein product is CASSIADGAGYTF.

The chain employs TRBV10-2 and TRBJ1-2; a weak D match, TRBD1 (6 bases). Germline V gene lookup returns CDR1 WSHSY and CDR2 SAAADI. V lost 6 bases, J lost 4 bases, and 15 bases lay in between. The CDR3 length is 14 residues. CDR3 sequence (DNA): TGCGCCAGCAGAAAACAGGGTTATAGCTATGGCTACACCTTC. Encoded protein: CASRKQGYSYGYTF.